The entry below gives a single T cell receptor beta chain sequence along with its context. Its antigen is not known. The CDR3 is 16 amino acids. Germline V lookup: CDR1 SGHTA, CDR2 FQGTGA. V dropped 5 bases and J dropped 0; count of bases not matched to a gene: 6. The sample is drawn from a study of cytomegalovirus exposure and HLA in healthy donors. Study-wide results and caveats: TCR beta chains numbering some 160 were designated cytomegalovirus-associated. CMV antigen specificity of a few CMV-associated chains was confirmed in vitro. The presence/absence work took it that sequencing depth was about the same across donors. Per published accounts, TCR beta sequences correctly predicted the HLA-A and HLA-B alleles of most subjects.

Primers included in the PCR were 60 Vbeta and 13 Jbeta primers. Sequenced by immunoSEQ multiplex PCR; TCRdb stores in-frame clones only, minus some. The table lists approximately 130,000 clones. This chain connects TRBV7-3 to TRBJ2-1; 8 bases map to TRBD2. The specimen sequenced was PBMCs. The receptor was isolated from a woman between 55 and 75 years old in good health and CMV-seronegative. The CDR3 region is CASSPLAGSSYNEQFF. In nucleotides, the CDR3 is TGTGCCAGCAGCCCTCTAGCGGGCAGCTCCTACAATGAGCAGTTCTTC.